This is a list of T cell receptor beta chains from one sample in a study of Ad26.COV2.S vaccination and SARS-CoV-2 variants. The protocol was immunoSEQ multiplex PCR, while the TCRdb copy is restricted to in-frame clones and leaves out a portion. Among around 270,000 clones listed, roughly nine tenths were seen once. The sequencing used peripheral blood, collected in a trial of Ad26.COV2.S vaccine versus placebo. The source is a person aged 18-65 years who received the Ad26.COV2.S COVID-19 vaccine or a placebo. CDR3s include the opening cysteine and the closing phenylalanine or tryptophan. The D gene is left open where the match is weak. The size entry is marked missing in some rows and otherwise reads once, few, many or a size class.

len: 15; abundance: -; j_gene: TRBJ2-1; d_gene: TRBD2; v_gene: TRBV5-1; CDR3nt: TGCGCCAGCAGCCTATCGGGACTAGGGTTCGGTGAGCAGTTCTTC; CDR3aa: CASSLSGLGFGEQFF
len: 14; abundance: -; j_gene: TRBJ2-3; d_gene: TRBD1; v_gene: TRBV30; CDR3nt: TGTGCCTGGAGTCCAGGGGGAGAGTCCGATACGCAGTATTTT; CDR3aa: CAWSPGGESDTQYF
len: 13; abundance: -; j_gene: TRBJ2-5; d_gene: -; v_gene: TRBV6-4; CDR3nt: TGTGCCAGCAGTCGTGACTTAGGAGAGACCCAGTACTTC; CDR3aa: CASSRDLGETQYF
len: 16; abundance: -; j_gene: TRBJ1-4; d_gene: -; v_gene: TRBV15; CDR3nt: TGTGCCACCAGCAGAGAAAGGGTGAGGCCTAATGAAAAACTGTTTTTT; CDR3aa: CATSRERVRPNEKLFF
len: 16; abundance: -; j_gene: TRBJ2-2; d_gene: TRBD2; v_gene: TRBV7-3; CDR3nt: TGTGCCAGCAGCGCCGGACTAGCGGGTCTGTCCGGGGAGCTGTTTTTT; CDR3aa: CASSAGLAGLSGELFF
len: 15; abundance: -; j_gene: TRBJ1-1; d_gene: -; v_gene: TRBV7-9; CDR3nt: TGTGCCAGCAGCTTAGCGTCAGGGGAGATGGCTGAAGCTTTCTTT; CDR3aa: CASSLASGEMAEAFF
len: 18; abundance: -; j_gene: TRBJ1-5; d_gene: -; v_gene: TRBV6-1; CDR3nt: TGTGCCAGCAGTGAAGCGACTTTGGCCAGGGGAAGCAATCAGCCCCAGCATTTT; CDR3aa: CASSEATLARGSNQPQHF
len: 14; abundance: -; j_gene: TRBJ2-1; d_gene: TRBD1; v_gene: TRBV5-1; CDR3nt: TGCGCCAGCAGCTATTGGACAGGATACAATGAGCAGTTCTTC; CDR3aa: CASSYWTGYNEQFF
len: 13; abundance: -; j_gene: TRBJ1-2; d_gene: -; v_gene: TRBV12-3/TRBV12-4; CDR3nt: TGTGCCAGCAGCCTGACCGCGAACTATGGCTACACCTTC; CDR3aa: CASSLTANYGYTF
len: 15; abundance: -; j_gene: TRBJ2-1; d_gene: TRBD2; v_gene: TRBV7-2; CDR3nt: TGTGCCAGCAGCTTAGCAACAACGGGGGGGCGGGAGCAGTTCTTC; CDR3aa: CASSLATTGGREQFF
len: 15; abundance: -; j_gene: TRBJ2-3; d_gene: TRBD2; v_gene: TRBV7-3; CDR3nt: TGTGCCAGCAGCTTAACGGGACTAGCGTTAGATACGCAGTATTTT; CDR3aa: CASSLTGLALDTQYF
len: 15; abundance: -; j_gene: TRBJ1-3; d_gene: TRBD1; v_gene: TRBV25-1; CDR3nt: TGTGCCAGCAGTCCTAGCCTAGGACAGGGGTATGCCATATATTTT; CDR3aa: CASSPSLGQGYAIYF
len: 13; abundance: -; j_gene: TRBJ2-1; d_gene: TRBD2; v_gene: TRBV5-4; CDR3nt: TGTGCCAGCAAACCTAGCGGAAACAATGAGCAGTTCTTC; CDR3aa: CASKPSGNNEQFF
len: 12; abundance: once; j_gene: TRBJ2-7; d_gene: -; v_gene: TRBV5-6; CDR3nt: TGTGCCAGCAGCTTGAACGGCTACGAGCAGTACTTC; CDR3aa: CASSLNGYEQYF
len: 14; abundance: -; j_gene: TRBJ2-2; d_gene: -; v_gene: TRBV11-3; CDR3nt: TGTGCCAGCAGCTGGGACTTCGTTACCGGGGAGCTGTTTTTT; CDR3aa: CASSWDFVTGELFF
len: 15; abundance: -; j_gene: TRBJ1-3; d_gene: -; v_gene: TRBV2; CDR3nt: TGTGCCAGCACCGAGGAAAGGTACTCTGGAAACACCATATATTTT; CDR3aa: CASTEERYSGNTIYF
len: 15; abundance: -; j_gene: TRBJ2-3; d_gene: TRBD2; v_gene: TRBV18; CDR3nt: TGTGCCAGCTCACCGGGAGGGATAAGCACAGATACGCAGTATTTT; CDR3aa: CASSPGGISTDTQYF
len: 15; abundance: few; j_gene: TRBJ1-3; d_gene: TRBD1; v_gene: TRBV7-2; CDR3nt: TGTGCCAGCAGCTTTGACAGGGCCTCTGGAAACACCATATATTTT; CDR3aa: CASSFDRASGNTIYF
len: 13; abundance: -; j_gene: TRBJ2-5; d_gene: -; v_gene: TRBV4-1; CDR3nt: TGCGCCAGCAGCCCGGATACCGAAGAGACCCAGTACTTC; CDR3aa: CASSPDTEETQYF
len: 14; abundance: -; j_gene: TRBJ2-5; d_gene: -; v_gene: TRBV25-1; CDR3nt: TGTGCCAGCAGTGAATATGCAGGGGAAGAGACCCAGTACTTC; CDR3aa: CASSEYAGEETQYF
len: 13; abundance: -; j_gene: TRBJ1-2; d_gene: TRBD1; v_gene: TRBV5-4; CDR3nt: TGTGCCAGCAGCTTTGACAGGGCCTATGGCTACACCTTC; CDR3aa: CASSFDRAYGYTF
len: 15; abundance: -; j_gene: TRBJ1-1; d_gene: -; v_gene: TRBV4-1; CDR3nt: TGCGCCAGCGAGAGCGGGAGGAGGTCGAACACTGAAGCTTTCTTT; CDR3aa: CASESGRRSNTEAFF
len: 13; abundance: -; j_gene: TRBJ2-3; d_gene: -; v_gene: TRBV5-8; CDR3nt: TGTGCCAGCAGCTTGGGCAGCACAGATACGCAGTATTTT; CDR3aa: CASSLGSTDTQYF
len: 15; abundance: many; j_gene: TRBJ2-1; d_gene: -; v_gene: TRBV6-4; CDR3nt: TGTGCCAGCAGTGACTCTTCCGGGAATACCAATGAGCAGTTCTTC; CDR3aa: CASSDSSGNTNEQFF
len: 18; abundance: once; j_gene: TRBJ2-4; d_gene: -; v_gene: TRBV21-1; CDR3nt: TGTGCTAGCGGCCGAGGGACTAGCGGGGGGGCCGCCAAAAACATTCAGTACTTC; CDR3aa: CASGRGTSGGAAKNIQYF
len: 15; abundance: few; j_gene: TRBJ2-1; d_gene: TRBD1; v_gene: TRBV7-9; CDR3nt: TGTGCCAGCAGCTTTATAGTTACAGGGGGAGATGAGCAGTTCTTC; CDR3aa: CASSFIVTGGDEQFF
len: 14; abundance: -; j_gene: TRBJ2-7; d_gene: -; v_gene: TRBV10-3; CDR3nt: TGTGCCATCAGTGCGACAGGCAGCTCCTACGAGCAGTACTTC; CDR3aa: CAISATGSSYEQYF
len: 17; abundance: -; j_gene: TRBJ1-5; d_gene: -; v_gene: TRBV7-2; CDR3nt: TGTGCCAGCAGCTCCACCGGGGGCCTCTATAGCAATCAGCCCCAGCATTTT; CDR3aa: CASSSTGGLYSNQPQHF
len: 13; abundance: -; j_gene: TRBJ2-1; d_gene: -; v_gene: TRBV12-3/TRBV12-4; CDR3nt: TGTGCCAGCAGTCTAACAGGGATCAATGAGCAGTTCTTC; CDR3aa: CASSLTGINEQFF
len: 16; abundance: -; j_gene: TRBJ2-2; d_gene: TRBD2; v_gene: TRBV4-2; CDR3nt: TGTGCCAGCAGCCTGCTTAGCGGGGGGGCCTCCGGGGAGCTGTTTTTT; CDR3aa: CASSLLSGGASGELFF
len: 13; abundance: -; j_gene: TRBJ1-1; d_gene: -; v_gene: TRBV18; CDR3nt: TGTGCCAGCTCACCACAGGCGCCAGCTGAAGCTTTCTTT; CDR3aa: CASSPQAPAEAFF
len: 15; abundance: once; j_gene: TRBJ1-1; d_gene: -; v_gene: TRBV7-9; CDR3nt: TGTGCCAGCAGCAAACCGGGACAACAGAACACTGAAGCTTTCTTT; CDR3aa: CASSKPGQQNTEAFF
len: 19; abundance: -; j_gene: TRBJ2-4; d_gene: -; v_gene: TRBV19; CDR3nt: TGTGCCAGTAGTAGGGGGGGCAAGGAAGGGGTACTAGCCAAAAACATTCAGTACTTC; CDR3aa: CASSRGGKEGVLAKNIQYF
len: 12; abundance: -; j_gene: TRBJ1-2; d_gene: -; v_gene: TRBV15; CDR3nt: TGTGCCACCAGCAGAGAGGGGCAAGGCTACACCTTC; CDR3aa: CATSREGQGYTF
len: 16; abundance: -; j_gene: TRBJ2-1; d_gene: -; v_gene: TRBV7-2; CDR3nt: TGTGCCATCACGACTTTAGCGGCCCAAGGGTACAATGAGCAGTTCTTC; CDR3aa: CAITTLAAQGYNEQFF
len: 16; abundance: -; j_gene: TRBJ2-7; d_gene: -; v_gene: TRBV11-2; CDR3nt: TGTGCCAGCTGCCCCGTAGTGGCAGGGGATTTCTACGAGCAGTACTTC; CDR3aa: CASCPVVAGDFYEQYF
len: 12; abundance: -; j_gene: TRBJ1-2; d_gene: TRBD1; v_gene: TRBV19; CDR3nt: TGTGCCAGCGGGACAGGGGGCTATGGCTACACCTTC; CDR3aa: CASGTGGYGYTF
len: 14; abundance: once; j_gene: TRBJ1-1; d_gene: -; v_gene: TRBV9; CDR3nt: TGTGCCAGCAGCCCATCCAGCAGGAACACTGAAGCTTTCTTT; CDR3aa: CASSPSSRNTEAFF
len: 13; abundance: many; j_gene: TRBJ2-2; d_gene: -; v_gene: TRBV6-2/TRBV6-3; CDR3nt: TGTGCCAGCAGTTACGTTACAGTCGGGGAGCTGTTTTTT; CDR3aa: CASSYVTVGELFF
len: 15; abundance: few; j_gene: TRBJ2-7; d_gene: TRBD1; v_gene: TRBV2; CDR3nt: TGTGCCAGCAGTTACAGGGGGCGAAGCTCCTACGAGCAGTACTTC; CDR3aa: CASSYRGRSSYEQYF
len: 16; abundance: -; j_gene: TRBJ2-1; d_gene: -; v_gene: TRBV2; CDR3nt: TGTGCCAGTAGTGATGTCTGGCACTCAGGTGGCAATGAGCAGTTCTTC; CDR3aa: CASSDVWHSGGNEQFF
len: 13; abundance: few; j_gene: TRBJ2-7; d_gene: -; v_gene: TRBV6-6; CDR3nt: TGTGCCAGCGGACCCCAAAGTACGTACGAGCAGTACTTC; CDR3aa: CASGPQSTYEQYF
len: 14; abundance: few; j_gene: TRBJ1-1; d_gene: TRBD1; v_gene: TRBV9; CDR3nt: TGTGCCAGCAGCGCTAATTCTCGGGGACAGGAAGCTTTCTTT; CDR3aa: CASSANSRGQEAFF
len: 21; abundance: -; j_gene: TRBJ2-2; d_gene: -; v_gene: TRBV7-3; CDR3nt: TGTGCCAGCAGCTTAACCCCTAACGTTCCCCCGGGAAAGATGGGCACCGGGGAGCTGTTTTTT; CDR3aa: CASSLTPNVPPGKMGTGELFF
len: 15; abundance: -; j_gene: TRBJ1-1; d_gene: -; v_gene: TRBV5-1; CDR3nt: TGCGCCAGCAGCTTGGTAGACGGGGGCTACACTGAAGCTTTCTTT; CDR3aa: CASSLVDGGYTEAFF
len: 14; abundance: -; j_gene: TRBJ1-5; d_gene: -; v_gene: TRBV4-3; CDR3nt: TGCGCCAGCAGCCCACAGGGTGGGGATCAGCCCCAGCATTTT; CDR3aa: CASSPQGGDQPQHF
len: 15; abundance: once; j_gene: TRBJ1-1; d_gene: -; v_gene: TRBV3-1/TRBV3-2; CDR3nt: TGTGCCAGCAGCCCCTTGGGACGGGAGAACACTGAAGCTTTCTTT; CDR3aa: CASSPLGRENTEAFF